Below, 30 T cell receptor beta chains from the same sample are listed, as sequenced in a study of glioma-infiltrating T cells after dendritic cell vaccination. Libraries were prepared by immunoSEQ multiplex PCR; TCRdb keeps only in-frame clonotypes and omits some of them. The sample holds tens of thousands of clones, approximately 82% seen once. The source was blood, collected before dendritic cell vaccination. These receptors originate from a human donor with glioblastoma.

The gene calls are TRBV7-2 and TRBJ1-1, with TRBD1 matching over 7 bases. This CDR3 is built from 16 residues. The V segment lost 5 bases and the J segment 4 bases; nucleotides outside the gene matches: 13. Looked up from germline, CDR1 is SGHTA and CDR2 is FQGNSA. The CDR3 region is CASSAKRQGRSTEAFF. The CDR3 nucleotides are TGTGCCAGCAGCGCGAAACGACAGGGTAGGAGCACTGAAGCTTTCTTT.

The V call is TRBV5-1, the J call TRBJ2-1; TRBD2 matches 12 bases. The CDR3 is 16 amino acids. V gave up 5 bases and J gave up 9 bases; unmatched junction bases: 12. Germline lookup yields CDR1 SGHRS and CDR2 YFSETQ. In nucleotides, the CDR3 is TGCGCCAGCAGTTTTGCCCTAGCGGGGGGGCCTGGTGAGCAGTTCTTC. The encoded protein is CASSFALAGGPGEQFF.

The rearrangement links TRBV4-2 to TRBJ2-7; 8 bases are a match to TRBD2. Germline lookup yields CDR1 LGHNA and CDR2 YNFKEQ. The CDR3 has 15 amino acids. The V and J ends lost 4 bases and 0 bases, in that order; junction bases with no gene match: 5. The CDR3 coding sequence is TGTGCCAGCAGCCTCCCGGGGGGGAGCTCCTACGAGCAGTACTTC. It yields the protein CASSLPGGSSYEQYF.

V and J are TRBV9 and TRBJ2-3, with 15 bases matching TRBD2. V lost 0 bases to trimming and J lost 4 bases; unmatched junction nucleotides: 9. Per germline, CDR1 SGDLS and CDR2 YYNGEE. The CDR3 contains 19 residues. The CDR3 spells CASSVATRTSGGAPDTQYF. The CDR3 DNA is TGTGCCAGCAGCGTAGCTACAAGGACTAGCGGGGGGGCACCAGATACGCAGTATTTT. Based on the CDR3 plus reference TRBV9 and TRBJ2-3, the full variable domain is DSGVTQTPKHLITATGQRVTLRCSPRSGDLSVYWYQQSLDQGLQFLIQYYNGEERAKGNILERFSAQQFPDLHSELNLSSLELGDSALYFCASSVATRTSGGAPDTQYFGPGTRLTVL.

This clone was counted between two and nine times. V is TRBV7-9 and J is TRBJ2-2; no reliable D call. V lost 1 base to trimming and J lost 5 bases, with 8 bases between them. This CDR3 has 14 residues. The germline gives CDR1 SEHNR, CDR2 FQNEAQ (reference sequence). CDR3 in amino acids: CASSLEPGTGELFF. The CDR3 DNA follows: TGTGCCAGCAGCTTAGAGCCCGGGACCGGGGAGCTGTTTTTT.

This chain connects TRBV6-1 to TRBJ2-3, with D tentatively TRBD2 (6 bases). The germline gives CDR1 MNHNS, CDR2 SASEGT. This CDR3 contains 13 residues. V was trimmed by 6 bases and J by 4 bases, leaving 11 bases between them. In DNA, the CDR3 is TGTGCCAGCAGGGCGGGGAGCCCAGATACGCAGTATTTT. Amino acid sequence: CASRAGSPDTQYF.

Remarks on this clone: One end of the junction fails to match germline, which may point to a read error. The V and J genes are TRBV5-1 and TRBJ1-1, with 9 bases matching TRBD1. Germline CDR1 SGHRS, CDR2 YFSETQ. This CDR3 contains 14 residues. The CDR3 spells CASSLQGARTEALF. The DNA of the CDR3 is TGCGCCAGCAGCTTACAGGGGGCTCGCACTGAAGCTCTCTTT.

V is TRBV19 and J is TRBJ2-3; maybe TRBD1 (6 bases). The CDR3 consists of 14 residues. V was trimmed by 7 bases and J by 2 bases, leaving 13 bases between them. The germline gives CDR1 LNHDA, CDR2 SQIVND (reference sequence). The CDR3 loop is CASTAKGDTDTQYF. The DNA of the CDR3 is TGTGCCAGTACCGCTAAGGGGGACACAGATACGCAGTATTTT.

This clone was seen a handful of times. The chain carries TRBV11-2 and TRBJ2-7, with TRBD1 identical over 11 bases. J was trimmed by 2 bases and V by 6 bases; bases with no gene match: 3. The germline CDR1 and CDR2 sequences are SGHAT and FQNNGV. This CDR3 comprises 14 residues. The CDR3 reads CASRGTGGTYEQYF. CDR3 bases: TGTGCCAGCAGAGGGACAGGGGGGACCTACGAGCAGTACTTC.

V usage is TRBV15 and J usage is TRBJ2-3; 7 bases map to TRBD1. Germline V CDR1 and CDR2: LNHNV, YYDKDF (reference sequence). Germline trimming cut 1 base from V and 2 bases from J; bases unmatched to any gene: 3. The CDR3 runs 15 residues. CDR3 in DNA: TGTGCCACCAGCAGAGGGGGACAGATCACAGATACGCAGTATTTT. It translates to CATSRGGQITDTQYF.

As concerns this clone: The sample carries other DNA sequences with the same CDR3. The chain carries TRBV5-1 and TRBJ1-6, with 7 bases fitting TRBD1. This CDR3 contains 14 residues. CDR1 SGHRS and CDR2 YFSETQ come from the germline V gene. The V segment lost 4 bases and the J segment 9 bases; nucleotides outside the gene matches: 7. CDR3: CASSDRQGISPLHF. As DNA, the CDR3 is TGCGCCAGCAGCGATAGACAGGGTATTTCACCCCTCCACTTT.

The CDR3 reads CASSLDGTSFWTGTEAFF. CDR3 sequence (DNA): TGTGCCAGCAGCTTAGACGGGACATCTTTTTGGACGGGCACTGAAGCTTTCTTT. The genes are TRBV7-2 and TRBJ1-1, with TRBD1 as a possible D gene (6 bases). Deletions cut 1 base from V and 4 bases from J, with 22 bases between. Germline loops: CDR1 SGHTA, CDR2 FQGNSA. This CDR3 comprises 18 residues.

The chain carries TRBV9 and TRBJ1-2; D possibly corresponds to TRBD1 (6 bases). CDR1 is SGDLS, CDR2 YYNGEE, per germline. This CDR3 has 19 amino acids. V was pared by 3 bases and J by 5 bases, with 29 bases between. The CDR3, as DNA: TGTGCCAGCAGCGAGGGGAATCCTCCCGTTCCAGGGGCCCCTTATGGCTACACCTTC. Amino acid sequence: CASSEGNPPVPGAPYGYTF.

The chain uses TRBV7-9 and TRBJ1-5; 9 bases fit TRBD1. CDR3 size: 15 residues. The trim removed 6 bases at V and 2 bases at J, leaving 5 bases unmatched. Germline V gives CDR1 SEHNR, CDR2 FQNEAQ (reference sequence). The CDR3: CASSSRTGGNQPQHF. The CDR3 coding sequence is TGTGCCAGCAGTTCACGGACAGGGGGCAATCAGCCCCAGCATTTT.

The chain uses TRBV29-1 and TRBJ2-7; weak D call: TRBD2 (6 bases). The CDR3 covers 14 residues. V was clipped by 6 bases and J by 2 bases, with 17 bases between them. The germline V gene encodes CDR1 SQVTM and CDR2 ANQGSEA. CDR3 coding DNA: TGCAGCGTCTCCCCCGCGGGGACTCCCTACGAGCAGTACTTC. Protein sequence: CSVSPAGTPYEQYF.

The gene calls are TRBV9 and TRBJ2-3; D uncertain. Trimming removed 6 bases from V and 3 bases from J, with 8 bases in between. Germline V gene data show CDR1 as SGDLS and CDR2 as YYNGEE. The CDR3 covers 12 residues. The CDR3 sequence is CASTGLTDTQYF. The CDR3, as DNA: TGTGCCAGCACCGGGTTAACAGATACGCAGTATTTT.

The V gene is TRBV4-3, the J gene TRBJ2-5, with D possibly TRBD2 on 5 matching bases. The ends were cut back, 0 bases at V and 7 bases at J, with 21 bases in the middle. This CDR3 has 17 residues. Germline-derived CDR1 and CDR2 are LGHNA and YSLEER. The CDR3 region is CASSQDRVYDREGTQYF. CDR3 DNA: TGCGCCAGCAGCCAAGACCGGGTATATGACCGCGAGGGGACCCAGTACTTC.

This chain connects TRBV5-1 to TRBJ2-3; 8 bases line up with TRBD2. CDR3 length equals 15 residues. CDR1 SGHRS and CDR2 YFSETQ come from the germline V gene. The V and J ends lost 3 bases and 4 bases, in that order; junction bases with no gene match: 7. CDR3 nucleotide sequence: TGCGCCAGCAGCTCTATCGGGGGGGGCGCAGATACGCAGTATTTT. Its translation: CASSSIGGGADTQYF. The whole variable domain, filled in from reference TRBV5-1 and TRBJ2-3, reads KAGVTQTPRYLIKTRGQQVTLSCSPISGHRSVSWYQQTPGQGLQFLFEYFSETQRNKGNFPGRFSGRQFSNSRSEMNVSTLELGDSALYLCASSSIGGGADTQYFGPGTRLTVL.

The chain couples TRBV19 to TRBJ2-7; 10 bases match TRBD1. The CDR3 is made up of 13 amino acids. Germline V gene data show CDR1 as LNHDA and CDR2 as SQIVND (reference sequence). Trimming cost V 5 bases and J 6 bases; bases outside gene matches: 4. The CDR3 DNA reads TGTGCCAGTAGTGGGACAGGGGATGGCGAGCAGTACTTC. This translates into CASSGTGDGEQYF.

This rearrangement joins TRBV15 to TRBJ1-2; D is perhaps TRBD1 (5 bases). Trimming left V 0 bases short and J 5 bases short, with 19 bases between. Germline V lookup: CDR1 LNHNV, CDR2 YYDKDF (reference sequence). The CDR3 is made up of 17 amino acids. CDR3 amino acids: CATSRDLSGTGVYGYTF. As DNA, the CDR3 is TGTGCCACCAGCAGAGATCTTTCCGGGACGGGAGTTTATGGCTACACCTTC.

This clone appeared a single time. No conserved phenylalanine or tryptophan is present at the end of the CDR3, so a read error is the likely explanation. The V call is TRBV19, the J call TRBJ1-2; 7 bases agree with TRBD1. CDR3 length: 15 residues. After removal of 2 bases from V and 7 bases from J, the junction contained 10 bases not matched to a gene. In germline, CDR1 is LNHDA, CDR2 SQIVND (reference sequence). CDR3 amino acids: CASSINPTGSSGYTL. CDR3 in DNA: TGTGCCAGTAGTATAAACCCGACAGGGTCCTCTGGCTACACCCTC.

The chain has TRBV11-3 and TRBJ2-2, with TRBD1 identical over 7 bases. V lost 5 bases and J lost 5; bases outside the gene matches: 11. Germline assignment: CDR1 SGHNT and CDR2 YENEEA. The CDR3 is 16 residues long. The CDR3 is CASSDSRDRETGELFF. The CDR3 region has the DNA TGTGCCAGCAGCGACTCCCGGGACAGAGAAACCGGGGAGCTGTTTTTT.

The gene calls are TRBV7-3 and TRBJ2-1; no definite D call. Germline V gene data show CDR1 as SGHTA and CDR2 as FQGTGA. Trimming took 1 base from V and 10 from J, leaving 8 bases between them. The CDR3 totals 12 residues. The CDR3 is CASSLKVGEQFF. CDR3 coding DNA: TGTGCCAGCAGCTTAAAGGTCGGGGAGCAGTTCTTC.

The CDR3, as DNA: TGTGCCAGCAGCTGGGGGGGCCAGCCCCAGCATTTT. This codes for CASSWGGQPQHF. The V gene is TRBV7-9, the J gene TRBJ1-5; possible D gene TRBD1, 6 bases. Germline CDR1 reads SEHNR; CDR2 reads FQNEAQ (reference sequence). Between the trimmed V and J ends, which lost 4 bases and 7 bases, there was a span of 8 bases. CDR3 length: 12 residues.

The chain joins TRBV6-9 to TRBJ2-1; TRBD2 matches at 11 bases. The CDR3 runs to 19 residues. The ends lost 6 bases at V and 0 bases at J; junction bases unmatched: 13. Germline V gene data show CDR1 as MNHGY and CDR2 as SVAAGI. The CDR3 region has the DNA TGTGCCAGCAGAAACTCACTAGCGGGGGCACTCAGCTCCTACAATGAGCAGTTCTTC. Translating it yields CASRNSLAGALSSYNEQFF.

The chain employs TRBV21-1 and TRBJ2-7; the D call TRBD2 from the table was never checked on the DNA. TRBV21-1 represents a pseudogene. The CDR3 is 13 residues long. The CDR3 coding sequence is TGTGCCAGCAGCCCCCGCCCTTCGGTCGAGCAGTACTTC. Its translation is CASSPRPSVEQYF.

For the CDR3, the DNA is TGCGCCAGCTTCGGGACTAGCGGGGGTACCACCTACGAGCAGTACTTC. The encoded protein is CASFGTSGGTTYEQYF. V gene TRBV5-1 combines with J gene TRBJ2-7; 14 bases line up with TRBD2. This CDR3 comprises 16 residues. The V segment lost 7 bases and the J segment 2 bases; nucleotides outside the gene matches: 8. Germline lookup yields CDR1 SGHRS and CDR2 YFSETQ.

This rearrangement joins TRBV7-2 to TRBJ2-3; D is undetermined. Looked up from germline, CDR1 is SGHTA and CDR2 is FQGNSA. V was shortened by 2 bases and J by 3 bases, with 12 bases between the two germline ends. The CDR3 spans 15 residues. In DNA, the CDR3 is TGTGCCAGCAGCTTATTTCTGCGGCAGACAGATACGCAGTATTTT. Amino acid sequence: CASSLFLRQTDTQYF.

This sequence joins TRBV7-2 and TRBJ1-5; tentatively, D is TRBD1 (5 bases). This CDR3 spans 14 amino acids. Germline V gene lookup returns CDR1 SGHTA and CDR2 FQGNSA. The V end lost 0 bases, the J end lost 2 bases, and 5 bases lay between the germline ends. CDR3 nucleotides: TGTGCCAGCAGCTTAGCAGGGGGCAATCAGCCCCAGCATTTT. Its protein is CASSLAGGNQPQHF. Looking up the rest from reference TRBV7-2 and TRBJ1-5 gives the full variable domain: GAGVSQSPSNKVTEKGKDVELRCDPISGHTALYWYRQSLGQGLEFLIYFQGNSAPDKSGLPSDRFSAERTGGSVSTLTIQRTQQEDSAVYLCASSLAGGNQPQHFGDGTRLSIL.

The rearrangement joins TRBV2 to TRBJ2-3, with D possibly being TRBD2 (5 bases). The CDR3 spans 13 residues. Trimming shortened V by 7 bases and J by 8 bases, and 16 bases separated the two germline ends. From germline, CDR1 is SNHLY and CDR2 FYNNEI. CDR3 loop: CASTVSPAGTQYF. The CDR3 DNA follows: TGTGCCAGCACAGTTTCCCCTGCGGGTACGCAGTATTTT.